This T cell receptor beta chain was recovered during a study of shared clonotypes between healthy human individuals. Study information: The donors, two women and a few men, were aged 18 to 49. Three plates were used per donor for CD4 naive, three for CD4 memory, two for CD8 naive and one for CD8 memory. Notes on the study in general: A handful of donors shared about 5% of their naive CD4 clonotypes. Memory subsets generally showed smaller estimated richness than naive subsets did.

The repertoire was sequenced with immunoSEQ multiplex PCR; TCRdb's copy has only in-frame clones and lacks some. The profile shows roughly 760,000 clones, roughly 70% of them singletons. Notes on this clone: No antigen is known for it.

Germline V CDR1 and CDR2: MDHEN, SYDVKM. This CDR3 comprises 15 residues. Trimming stripped 2 bases from V and 0 bases from J, with 10 bases between. Sequenced sample: memory CD4+ T cells sorted from blood. Specified subset: CD45RA-negative fraction. The chain couples TRBV28 to TRBJ1-2, with D unclear. This TCR was recovered from a woman aged 30 to 39 in good health. The CDR3 DNA reads TGTGCCAGCAGTTTACCGGGTCCCACTAACTATGGCTACACCTTC. As protein: CASSLPGPTNYGYTF.